A selection of T cell receptor beta chains follows, all from one sample in a study of molecular identifiers for immune sequencing clone quantification. TCRdb used MiXCR to reprocess the PCR reads, holding one entry per CDR3 protein. The repertoire holds some 65,000 distinct CDR3 sequences, with roughly 20% as singletons. Sequenced sample: naive CD8+ T cells from blood, with Jurkat cell RNA spiked in. The receptors shown here come from a human donor in good health. Some libraries in this study had Jurkat cell RNA spiked in. Both conserved end residues are part of each CDR3. D genes are given only for firm matches. Expanded clones get a size class; other rows say once, few or many, or leave the size out.

clone_size	v_call	j_call	d_call	cdr3_aa	cdr3_nt
-	TRBV12-3/TRBV12-4	TRBJ2-1	-	CASSPGTEQFF	TGTGCCAGCAGTCCCGGGACAGAGCAGTTCTTC
-	TRBV12-3/TRBV12-4	TRBJ2-3	TRBD2	CATRTSGSKYPYTDTQYF	TGTGCCACTAGGACTAGCGGGAGCAAATACCCCTACACAGATACGCAGTATTTT
many	TRBV4-1	TRBJ2-7	TRBD1	CASSQGTGYEQYF	TGCGCCAGCAGCCAAGGGACAGGCTACGAGCAGTACTTC
-	TRBV7-6	TRBJ2-5	-	CASSLGPGRYQETQYF	TGTGCCAGCAGCTTAGGTCCAGGGCGGTACCAGGAGACCCAGTACTTC
many	TRBV4-2	TRBJ1-5	-	CASSQEEGVQPQHF	TGTGCCAGCAGCCAAGAAGAAGGGGTTCAGCCCCAGCATTTT
-	TRBV7-9	TRBJ2-1	-	CASSPTGGLGYNEQFF	TGTGCCAGCAGCCCTACCGGGGGATTGGGCTACAATGAGCAGTTCTTC
many	TRBV7-2	TRBJ2-7	-	CASSLLIEGDEQYF	TGTGCCAGCAGCCTCCTAATCGAGGGCGACGAGCAGTACTTC
many	TRBV6-6	TRBJ2-5	-	CASSYSYFQETQYF	TGTGCCAGCAGTTACTCATACTTCCAAGAGACCCAGTACTTC
many	TRBV27	TRBJ2-4	-	CASSYSPNQNIQYF	TGTGCCAGCAGTTATTCGCCGAATCAAAACATTCAGTACTTC
-	TRBV19	TRBJ2-1	TRBD2	CASSVFGGRNEQFF	TGTGCCAGTAGTGTATTTGGCGGGAGAAATGAGCAGTTCTTC
-	TRBV2	TRBJ2-3	-	CASNRPYLSTDTRYF	TGTGCCAGCAATAGACCCTACCTCAGCACAGATACGCGGTATTTT
many	TRBV4-3	TRBJ2-6	-	CASGAVEGANVLTF	TGCGCCAGCGGGGCAGTCGAGGGGGCCAACGTCCTGACTTTC
many	TRBV6-6	TRBJ1-5	-	CASSYSIGGEARDQPQHF	TGTGCCAGCAGTTACTCGATAGGGGGGGAGGCCCGGGATCAGCCCCAGCATTTT
-	TRBV29-1	TRBJ2-2	-	CSAEPLRTSATGELFF	TGCAGCGCCGAACCCCTCAGGACATCAGCAACCGGGGAGCTGTTTTTT